This passage covers 10 T cell receptor beta chains from one sample sequenced in a study of shared clonotypes between healthy human individuals. Sequenced by immunoSEQ multiplex PCR; TCRdb stores in-frame clones only, minus some. Of around 1.9 million clones listed, 85% to 95% were seen once; the top ten hold less than 2%. Cells designated naive CD8 were CD45RO-negative and were positively selected for CCR7, with terminally differentiated effector memory CD45RA+ cells excluded. The sequenced sample was naive CD8+ T cells from PBMCs. Every receptor here comes from a man younger than 35 in good health. Some clones in this sample may be carry-over from other donors' samples.

The rearrangement uses TRBV6-5 and TRBJ1-5; D uncertain. The germline V and J ends were trimmed by 6 bases and 3 bases, with 15 bases remaining between them. Germline CDR1 is MNHEY and CDR2 is SVGAGI. The CDR3 length is 15 residues. The chain's CDR3 is CASSPDESFNQPQHF. The CDR3 nucleotides are TGTGCCAGCAGCCCAGATGAGTCGTTCAATCAGCCCCAGCATTTT.

A note on this clone: Other DNA sequences within the sample encode an identical CDR3. The chain combines TRBV7-9 with TRBJ2-2, with D maybe TRBD2 (6 bases). Germline V gene sequence: CDR1 SEHNR, CDR2 FQNEAQ (reference sequence). Trimming stripped 2 bases from V and 1 base from J, with 8 bases between. The length of the CDR3 is 15 residues. The CDR3: CASSLSGRNTGELFF. The CDR3 DNA follows: TGTGCCAGCAGCTTAAGCGGGCGGAACACCGGGGAGCTGTTTTTT. The whole variable domain, filled in from reference TRBV7-9 and TRBJ2-2, reads DTGVSQNPRHKITKRGQNVTFRCDPISEHNRLYWYRQTLGQGPEFLTYFQNEAQLEKSRLLSDRFSAERPKGSFSTLEIQRTEQGDSAMYLCASSLSGRNTGELFFGEGSRLTVL.

This clone has a single count. The chain joins TRBV7-2 to TRBJ1-2, with no clear D. V was pared by 2 bases and J by 6 bases, with 10 bases between. CDR1 is SGHTA, CDR2 FQGNSA, per germline. The CDR3 runs to 13 residues. The CDR3 protein is CASSLIRVDGYTF. CDR3 sequence (DNA): TGTGCCAGCAGCTTAATAAGGGTAGATGGCTACACCTTC.

The CDR3 is CASSSYAGILSYEQYF. The DNA for the CDR3 is TGTGCCAGCAGTTCTTACGCCGGGATCCTTTCCTACGAGCAGTACTTC. The chain joins TRBV27 to TRBJ2-7; perhaps TRBD2 as D (5 bases). Trimming shortened V by 4 bases and J by 1 base, and 17 bases separated the two germline ends. CDR3 length: 16 residues. Germline loops: CDR1 MNHEY, CDR2 SMNVEV (reference sequence).

The chain employs TRBV13 and TRBJ2-7; 10 nucleotides line up with TRBD2. The CDR3 is made up of 14 amino acids. Trimming took 5 bases from V and 2 from J; bases not matched to a gene: 3. Germline CDR1 and CDR2: PRHDT and FYEKMQ (reference sequence). The CDR3 protein is CASSTGLAAYEQYF. The CDR3 region has the DNA TGTGCCAGCAGCACCGGACTAGCGGCCTACGAGCAGTACTTC. The entire variable domain, with the rest obtained from reference TRBV13 and TRBJ2-7, is as follows: AAGVIQSPRHLIKEKRETATLKCYPIPRHDTVYWYQQGPGQDPQFLISFYEKMQSDKGSIPDRFSAQQFSDYHSELNMSSLELGDSALYFCASSTGLAAYEQYFGPGTRLTVT.

The chain recombines TRBV11-2 with TRBJ2-7; unclear D gene. This CDR3 has 14 residues. Trimming shortened V by 3 bases and J by 1 base, and 10 bases separated the two germline ends. CDR1 is SGHAT and CDR2 is FQNNGV in the germline V gene. This chain's CDR3 is CASSFPDVSYEQYF. As DNA, the CDR3 is TGTGCCAGCAGCTTCCCGGACGTTTCCTACGAGCAGTACTTC.

This CDR3 is CASSGGLGQPQHF. CDR3 bases: TGTGCCAGCAGTGGGGGATTGGGTCAGCCCCAGCATTTT. J is TRBJ1-5 and V is TRBV6-4; no clear D. The V end lost 4 bases, the J end lost 6 bases, and 10 bases lay between the germline ends. The V gene's germline CDR1 is MRHNA and CDR2 SNTAGT. The CDR3 sequence is 13 residues long.

This chain uses TRBV7-6 with TRBJ2-2; D assignment may be TRBD1 or TRBD2 (5 bases each). The CDR3 is 12 residues long. Germline assignment: CDR1 SGHVS and CDR2 FNYEAQ. Trimming removed 10 bases at V and 6 bases at J, with 12 bases between. CDR3 coding DNA: TGTGCCATCCAGCGAGGGGCCGGGGAGCTGTTTTTT. Its protein product is CAIQRGAGELFF.

This clone was seen only once. The chain employs TRBV7-9 and TRBJ2-1, with 7 bases matching TRBD1. From germline, CDR1 is SEHNR and CDR2 FQNEAQ (reference sequence). J was trimmed by 5 bases and V by 5 bases; bases with no gene match: 9. The CDR3 is made up of 15 amino acids. The CDR3, as DNA: TGTGCCAGCAGCCTACGACAGGGAAATCACAATGAGCAGTTCTTC. Its translation is CASSLRQGNHNEQFF.

The chain carries TRBV4-1 and TRBJ2-7; perhaps TRBD1 as D (5 bases). CDR3 length: 15 amino acids. CDR1 and CDR2 (germline): MGHRA, YSYEKL. Trimming stripped 3 bases from V and 2 bases from J, with 14 bases between. CDR3 DNA: TGCGCCAGCAGCCAGGATGTGACAGCGACCTACGAGCAGTACTTC. Translated: CASSQDVTATYEQYF.